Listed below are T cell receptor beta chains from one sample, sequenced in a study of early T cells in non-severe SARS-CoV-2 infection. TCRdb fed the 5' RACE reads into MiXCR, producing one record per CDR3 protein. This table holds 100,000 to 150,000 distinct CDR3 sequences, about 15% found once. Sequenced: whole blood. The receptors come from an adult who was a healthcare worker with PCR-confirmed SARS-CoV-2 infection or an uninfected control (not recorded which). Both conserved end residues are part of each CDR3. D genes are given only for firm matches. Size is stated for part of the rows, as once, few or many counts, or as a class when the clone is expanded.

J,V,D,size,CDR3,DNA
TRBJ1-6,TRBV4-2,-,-,CASSQDLNTGFHF,TGTGCCAGCAGCCAAGATTTAAATACCGGGTTCCACTTT
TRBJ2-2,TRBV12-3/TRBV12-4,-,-,CASSLWHRELFF,TGTGCCAGCAGTTTATGGCACCGGGAGCTGTTTTTT
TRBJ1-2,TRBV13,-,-,CASSSYGYGYTF,TGTGCCAGCAGCTCGTATGGCTATGGCTACACCTTC
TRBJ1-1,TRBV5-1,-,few,CASSLVQGVRTEAFF,TGCGCCAGCAGCTTGGTTCAGGGTGTGAGGACTGAAGCTTTCTTT
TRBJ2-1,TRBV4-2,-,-,CASSQDRREPYNEQFF,TGTGCCAGCAGCCAAGATAGGAGGGAACCCTACAATGAGCAGTTCTTC
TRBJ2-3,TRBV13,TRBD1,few,CASSVSGTGGYDTQYF,TGTGCCAGCTCCGTCAGCGGGACAGGGGGCTACGATACGCAGTATTTT
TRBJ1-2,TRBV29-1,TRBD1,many,CSVVGQGAGYTF,TGCAGCGTTGTCGGGCAGGGGGCTGGCTACACCTTC
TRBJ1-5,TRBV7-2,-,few,CASSLASVRGVYSNQPQHF,TGTGCCAGCAGCTTAGCTTCGGTCAGGGGCGTCTATAGCAATCAGCCCCAGCATTTT
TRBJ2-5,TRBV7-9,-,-,CASSFTGGTQYF,TGTGCCAGCAGCTTTACGGGCGGGACCCAGTACTTC
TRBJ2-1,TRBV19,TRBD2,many,CASRHLRGGANEQFF,TGTGCCAGTAGGCATCTGCGGGGGGGTGCGAATGAGCAGTTCTTC
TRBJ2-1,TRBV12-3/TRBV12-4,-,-,CASSLPVVSYNEQFF,TGTGCCAGCAGTTTACCGGTCGTCTCCTACAATGAGCAGTTCTTC
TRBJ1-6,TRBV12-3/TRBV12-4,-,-,CASSYGDTPLHF,TGTGCCAGCAGTTACGGGGACACACCCCTCCACTTT
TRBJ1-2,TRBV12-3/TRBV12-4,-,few,CASSPGGLLGYTF,TGTGCCAGCAGTCCTGGGGGACTCCTGGGCTACACCTTC
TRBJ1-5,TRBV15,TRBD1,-,CATSAWDSPWGNQPQHF,TGTGCCACCAGCGCTTGGGACAGCCCCTGGGGCAATCAGCCCCAGCATTTT
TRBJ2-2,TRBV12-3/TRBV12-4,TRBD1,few,CASSWDRDTGELFF,TGTGCCAGCAGTTGGGACAGAGACACCGGGGAGCTGTTTTTT
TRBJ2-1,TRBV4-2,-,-,CASSQPSGQSANEQFF,TGTGCCAGCAGCCAACCTTCAGGGCAGTCAGCAAATGAGCAGTTCTTC
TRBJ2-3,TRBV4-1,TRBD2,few,CASSQTASGGVDTQYF,TGCGCCAGCAGCCAAACGGCTAGCGGGGGTGTGGATACGCAGTATTTT
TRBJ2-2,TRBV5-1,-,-,CASSAGLDGELFF,TGCGCCAGCAGCGCCGGCCTAGATGGCGAGCTGTTTTTT
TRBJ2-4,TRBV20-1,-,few,CSASESIAKNIQYF,TGCAGTGCTAGCGAGAGCATAGCCAAAAACATTCAGTACTTC
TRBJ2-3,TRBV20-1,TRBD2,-,CSAAGGEGTDTRYF,TGCAGTGCAGCGGGGGGAGAAGGGACAGATACGCGGTATTTT
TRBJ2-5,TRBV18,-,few,CASSLGHLQETQYF,TGTGCCAGCTCCCTGGGACACCTCCAAGAGACCCAGTACTTC
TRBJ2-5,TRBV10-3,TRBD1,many,CAINTGTGQETQYF,TGTGCCATCAACACCGGGACAGGGCAAGAGACCCAGTACTTC
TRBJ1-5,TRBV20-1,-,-,CSVALGTGNQPQHF,TGCAGTGTTGCTCTTGGGACTGGGAATCAGCCCCAGCATTTT
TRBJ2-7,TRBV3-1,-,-,CASSRSDNYFPYEQYF,TGTGCCAGCAGCCGCTCGGACAACTACTTTCCCTACGAGCAGTACTTC
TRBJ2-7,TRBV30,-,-,CACSTAYEQYF,TGTGCCTGTTCGACGGCCTACGAGCAGTACTTC
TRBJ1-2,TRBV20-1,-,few,CSATGTGYGYTF,TGCAGTGCGACCGGGACGGGCTATGGCTACACCTTC
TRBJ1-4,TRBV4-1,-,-,CASSRTHGEKLFF,TGCGCCAGCAGCCGGACTCATGGTGAAAAACTGTTTTTT
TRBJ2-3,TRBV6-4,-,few,CASSNEGGTDTQYF,TGTGCCAGCAGTAATGAAGGGGGCACAGATACGCAGTATTTT
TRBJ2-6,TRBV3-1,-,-,CASSQVPRTHSGANVLIF,TGTGCCAGCAGCCAAGTTCCGAGAACCCACTCTGGGGCCAACGTCCTGATTTTC
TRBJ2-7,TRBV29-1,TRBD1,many,CSVGSPGQGYEQYF,TGCAGCGTTGGAAGCCCGGGACAGGGATACGAGCAGTACTTC
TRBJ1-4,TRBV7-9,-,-,CASSLEGSGYATNEKLFF,TGTGCCAGCAGCTTAGAAGGTTCGGGTTATGCAACTAATGAAAAACTGTTTTTT
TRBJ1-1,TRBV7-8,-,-,CASSPGLTTEAFF,TGTGCCAGCAGCCCCGGACTCACCACTGAAGCTTTCTTT
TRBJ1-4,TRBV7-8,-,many,CASIAGGAAEKLFF,TGTGCCAGCATCGCCGGGGGGGCGGCTGAAAAACTGTTTTTT
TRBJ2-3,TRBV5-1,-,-,CASKGEPDTQYF,TGCGCCAGCAAGGGGGAACCAGATACGCAGTATTTT
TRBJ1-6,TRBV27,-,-,CASSFSKVPPSPLHF,TGTGCCAGCAGTTTTTCCAAGGTACCTCCATCACCCCTCCACTTT
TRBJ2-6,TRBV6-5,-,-,CASSYGSLGSGANVLTF,TGTGCCAGCAGTTACGGGTCCCTCGGCTCTGGGGCCAACGTCCTGACTTTC
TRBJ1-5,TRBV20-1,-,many,CSAREGSGNQPQHF,TGCAGTGCAAGGGAGGGATCGGGCAATCAGCCCCAGCATTTT
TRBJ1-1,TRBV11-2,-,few,CASSLGDINTEAFF,TGTGCCAGCAGCTTAGGGGACATAAACACTGAAGCTTTCTTT
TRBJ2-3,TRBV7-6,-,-,CASSLDGLTADTQYF,TGTGCCAGCAGCTTAGACGGACTAACCGCAGATACGCAGTATTTT
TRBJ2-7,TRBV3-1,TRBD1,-,CASSPDRQTTNYEQYF,TGTGCCAGCAGCCCGGACAGGCAAACCACTAACTACGAGCAGTACTTC
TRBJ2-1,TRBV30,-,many,CAWSVQQYNEQFF,TGTGCCTGGAGTGTACAACAATACAATGAGCAGTTCTTC
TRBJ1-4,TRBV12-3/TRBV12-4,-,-,CASSQQGRNEKLFF,TGTGCCAGCAGCCAACAGGGCCGAAATGAAAAACTGTTTTTT